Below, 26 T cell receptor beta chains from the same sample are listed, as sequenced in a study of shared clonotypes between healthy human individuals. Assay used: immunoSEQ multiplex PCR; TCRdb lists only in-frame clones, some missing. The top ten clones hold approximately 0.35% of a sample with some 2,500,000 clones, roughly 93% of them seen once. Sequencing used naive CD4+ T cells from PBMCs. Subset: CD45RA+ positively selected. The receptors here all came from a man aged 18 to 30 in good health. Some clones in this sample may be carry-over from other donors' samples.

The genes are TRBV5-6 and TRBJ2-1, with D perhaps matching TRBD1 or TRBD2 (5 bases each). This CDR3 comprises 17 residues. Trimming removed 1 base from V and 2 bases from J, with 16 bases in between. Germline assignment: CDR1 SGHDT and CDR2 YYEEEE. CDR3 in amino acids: CASSLSRGRGAYNEQFF. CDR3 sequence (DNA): TGTGCCAGCAGCTTGTCGCGTGGACGAGGGGCCTACAATGAGCAGTTCTTC.

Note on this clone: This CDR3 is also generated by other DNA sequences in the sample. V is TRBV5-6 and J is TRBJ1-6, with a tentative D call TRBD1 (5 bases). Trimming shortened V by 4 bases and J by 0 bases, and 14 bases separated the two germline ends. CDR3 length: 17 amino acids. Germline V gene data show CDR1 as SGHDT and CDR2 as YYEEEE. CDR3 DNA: TGTGCCAGCAGCCTCGGCGGGGGAAGCTCCTATAATTCACCCCTCCACTTT. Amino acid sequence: CASSLGGGSSYNSPLHF. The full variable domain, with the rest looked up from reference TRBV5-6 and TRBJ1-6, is DAGVTQSPTHLIKTRGQQVTLRCSPKSGHDTVSWYQQALGQGPQFIFQYYEEEERQRGNFPDRFSGHQFPNYSSELNVNALLLGDSALYLCASSLGGGSSYNSPLHFGNGTRLTVT.

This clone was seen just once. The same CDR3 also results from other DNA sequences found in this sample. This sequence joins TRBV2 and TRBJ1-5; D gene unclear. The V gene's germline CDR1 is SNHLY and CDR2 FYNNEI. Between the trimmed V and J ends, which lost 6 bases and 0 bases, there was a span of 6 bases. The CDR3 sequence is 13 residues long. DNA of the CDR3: TGTGCCAGCAGCGATTATAGCAATCAGCCCCAGCATTTT. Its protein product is CASSDYSNQPQHF.

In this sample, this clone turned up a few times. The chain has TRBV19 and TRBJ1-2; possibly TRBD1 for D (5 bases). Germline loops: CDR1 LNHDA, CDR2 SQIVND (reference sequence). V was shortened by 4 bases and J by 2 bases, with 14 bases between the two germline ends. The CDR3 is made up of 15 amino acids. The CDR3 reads CASSKPGTENYGYTF. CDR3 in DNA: TGTGCCAGTAGTAAGCCCGGGACGGAGAACTATGGCTACACCTTC.

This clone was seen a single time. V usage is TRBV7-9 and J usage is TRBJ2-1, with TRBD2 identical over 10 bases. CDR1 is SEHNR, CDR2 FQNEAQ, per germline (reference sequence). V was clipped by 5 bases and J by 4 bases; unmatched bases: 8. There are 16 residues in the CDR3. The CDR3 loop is CASSLFTSGAYNEQFF. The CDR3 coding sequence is TGTGCCAGCAGCCTATTTACTAGCGGGGCGTACAATGAGCAGTTCTTC.

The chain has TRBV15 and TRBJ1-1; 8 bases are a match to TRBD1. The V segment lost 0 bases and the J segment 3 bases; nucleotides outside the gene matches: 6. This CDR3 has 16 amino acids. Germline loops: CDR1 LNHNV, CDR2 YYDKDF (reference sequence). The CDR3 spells CATSRDRNRGYTEAFF. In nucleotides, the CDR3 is TGTGCCACCAGCAGAGATAGGAACAGGGGGTACACTGAAGCTTTCTTT. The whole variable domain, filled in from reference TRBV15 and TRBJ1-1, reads DAMVIQNPRYQVTQFGKPVTLSCSQTLNHNVMYWYQQKSSQAPKLLFHYYDKDFNNEADTPDNFQSRRPNTSFCFLDIRSPGLGDTAMYLCATSRDRNRGYTEAFFGQGTRLTVV.

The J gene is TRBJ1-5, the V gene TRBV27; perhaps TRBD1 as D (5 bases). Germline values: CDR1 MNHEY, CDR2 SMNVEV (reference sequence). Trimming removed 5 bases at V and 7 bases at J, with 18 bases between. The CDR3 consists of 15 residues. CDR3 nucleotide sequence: TGTGCCAGCAGTCCCCGGGACGTTGAAGGGCAGCCCCAGCATTTT. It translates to CASSPRDVEGQPQHF.

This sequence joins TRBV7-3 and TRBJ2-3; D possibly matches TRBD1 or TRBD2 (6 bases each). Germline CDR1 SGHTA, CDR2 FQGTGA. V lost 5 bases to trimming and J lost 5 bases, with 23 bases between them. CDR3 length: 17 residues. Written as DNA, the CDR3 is TGTGCCAGCAGCCTCACCCCCAGGGGAGGAGGGATAGATACGCAGTATTTT. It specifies CASSLTPRGGGIDTQYF.

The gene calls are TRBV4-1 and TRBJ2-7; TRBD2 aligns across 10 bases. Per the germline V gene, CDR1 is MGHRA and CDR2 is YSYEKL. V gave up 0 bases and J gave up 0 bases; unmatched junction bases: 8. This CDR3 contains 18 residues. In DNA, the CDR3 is TGCGCCAGCAGCCAAGATAGGTGGACTAGCGGCCTCTCCTACGAGCAGTACTTC. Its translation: CASSQDRWTSGLSYEQYF.

The CDR3 loop reads CASSELDGVVYNEQFF. CDR3 in DNA: TGTGCCAGCAGCGAACTGGATGGGGTAGTCTACAATGAGCAGTTCTTC. The V call is TRBV14, the J call TRBJ2-1, with unresolved D. CDR3 length: 16 residues. Trimming left V 5 bases short and J 3 bases short, with 17 bases between. Germline V gene sequence: CDR1 SGHDN, CDR2 FVKESK.

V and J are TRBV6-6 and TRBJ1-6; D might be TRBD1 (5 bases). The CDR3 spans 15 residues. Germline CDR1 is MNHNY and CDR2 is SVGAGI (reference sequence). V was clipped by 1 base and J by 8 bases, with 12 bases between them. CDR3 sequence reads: CASSYLGGTDSPLHF. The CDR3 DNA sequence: TGTGCCAGCAGTTACTTGGGGGGTACAGATTCACCCCTCCACTTT.

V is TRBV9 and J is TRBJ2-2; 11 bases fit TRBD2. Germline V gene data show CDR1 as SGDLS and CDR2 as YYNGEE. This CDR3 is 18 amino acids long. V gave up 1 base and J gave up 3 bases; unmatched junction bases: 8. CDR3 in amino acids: CASSVTPGTSGYTGELFF. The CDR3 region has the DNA TGTGCCAGCAGCGTAACCCCCGGGACTAGCGGATACACCGGGGAGCTGTTTTTT. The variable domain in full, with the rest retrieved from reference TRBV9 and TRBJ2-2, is DSGVTQTPKHLITATGQRVTLRCSPRSGDLSVYWYQQSLDQGLQFLIQYYNGEERAKGNILERFSAQQFPDLHSELNLSSLELGDSALYFCASSVTPGTSGYTGELFFGEGSRLTVL.

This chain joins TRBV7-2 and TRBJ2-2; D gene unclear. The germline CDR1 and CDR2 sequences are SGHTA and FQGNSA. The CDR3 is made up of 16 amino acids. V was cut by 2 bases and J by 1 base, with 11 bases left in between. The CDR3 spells CASSLQPPVNTGELFF. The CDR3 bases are TGTGCCAGCAGCTTACAGCCTCCCGTGAACACCGGGGAGCTGTTTTTT.

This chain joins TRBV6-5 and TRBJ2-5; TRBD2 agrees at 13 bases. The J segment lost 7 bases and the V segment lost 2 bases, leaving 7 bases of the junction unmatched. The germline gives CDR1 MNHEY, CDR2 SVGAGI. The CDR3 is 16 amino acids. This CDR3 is CASSYQPGLAGATQYF. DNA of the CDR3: TGTGCCAGCAGTTACCAACCCGGACTAGCGGGAGCGACCCAGTACTTC.

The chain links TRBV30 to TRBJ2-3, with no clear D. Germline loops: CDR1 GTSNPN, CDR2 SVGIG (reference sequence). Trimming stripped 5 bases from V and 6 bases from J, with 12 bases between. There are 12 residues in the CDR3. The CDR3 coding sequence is TGTGCCTGGGGGCCGACCTGGGATACGCAGTATTTT. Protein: CAWGPTWDTQYF.

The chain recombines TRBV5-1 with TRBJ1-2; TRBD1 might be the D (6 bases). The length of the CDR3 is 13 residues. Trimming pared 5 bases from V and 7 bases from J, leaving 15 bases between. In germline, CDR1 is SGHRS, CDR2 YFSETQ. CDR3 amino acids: CASRLTAQGGYTF. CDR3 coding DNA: TGCGCCAGCAGGCTGACCGCACAGGGTGGCTACACCTTC.

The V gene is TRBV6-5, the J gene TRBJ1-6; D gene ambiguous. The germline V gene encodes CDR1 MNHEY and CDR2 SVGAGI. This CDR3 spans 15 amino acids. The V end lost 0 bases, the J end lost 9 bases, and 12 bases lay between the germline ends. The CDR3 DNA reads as TGTGCCAGCAGTTACTCGAGTATCCGGGGTTCACCCCTCCACTTT. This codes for CASSYSSIRGSPLHF.

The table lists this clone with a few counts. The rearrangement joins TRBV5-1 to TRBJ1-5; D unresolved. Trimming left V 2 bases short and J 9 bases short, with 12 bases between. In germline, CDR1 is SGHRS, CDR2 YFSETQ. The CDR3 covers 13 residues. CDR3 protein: CASSFDSRGPQHF. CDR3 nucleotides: TGCGCCAGCAGCTTCGACTCCCGAGGGCCCCAGCATTTT.

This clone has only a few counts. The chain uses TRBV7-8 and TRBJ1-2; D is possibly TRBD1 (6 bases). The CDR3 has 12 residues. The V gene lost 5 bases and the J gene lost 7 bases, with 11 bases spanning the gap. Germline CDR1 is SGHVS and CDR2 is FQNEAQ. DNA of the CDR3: TGTGCCAGCAGCCGAATCAGGGGTGGCTACACCTTC. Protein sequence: CASSRIRGGYTF. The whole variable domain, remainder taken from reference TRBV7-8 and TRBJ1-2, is GAGVSQSPRYKVAKRGQDVALRCDPISGHVSLFWYQQALGQGPEFLTYFQNEAQLDKSGLPSDRFFAERPEGSVSTLKIQRTQQEDSAVYLCASSRIRGGYTFGSGTRLTVV.

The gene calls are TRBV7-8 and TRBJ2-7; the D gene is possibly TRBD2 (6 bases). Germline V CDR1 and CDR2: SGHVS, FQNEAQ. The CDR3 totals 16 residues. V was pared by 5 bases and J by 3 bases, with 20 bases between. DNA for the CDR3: TGTGCCAGCAGCCAGGGCGGTCGGACGGGGGACTACGAGCAGTACTTC. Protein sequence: CASSQGGRTGDYEQYF.

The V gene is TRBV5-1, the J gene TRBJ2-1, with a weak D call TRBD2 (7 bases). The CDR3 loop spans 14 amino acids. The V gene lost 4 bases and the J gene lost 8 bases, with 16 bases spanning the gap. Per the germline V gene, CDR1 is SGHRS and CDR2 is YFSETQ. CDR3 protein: CASSPGGGGDEQFF. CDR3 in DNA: TGCGCCAGCAGCCCAGGAGGGGGGGGCGATGAGCAGTTCTTC.

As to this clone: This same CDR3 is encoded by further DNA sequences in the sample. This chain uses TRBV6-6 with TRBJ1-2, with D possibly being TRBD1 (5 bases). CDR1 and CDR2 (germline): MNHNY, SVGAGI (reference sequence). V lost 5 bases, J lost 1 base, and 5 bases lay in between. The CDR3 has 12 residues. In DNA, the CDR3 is TGTGCCAGCAGTGACAGTAACTATGGCTACACCTTC. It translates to CASSDSNYGYTF.

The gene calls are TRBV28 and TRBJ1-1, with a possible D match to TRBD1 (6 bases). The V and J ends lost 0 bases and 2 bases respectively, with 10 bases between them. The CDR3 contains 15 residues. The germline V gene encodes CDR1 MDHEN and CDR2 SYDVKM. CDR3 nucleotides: TGTGCCAGCAGTTTATGGTTAGGGGGAAACACTGAAGCTTTCTTT. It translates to CASSLWLGGNTEAFF.

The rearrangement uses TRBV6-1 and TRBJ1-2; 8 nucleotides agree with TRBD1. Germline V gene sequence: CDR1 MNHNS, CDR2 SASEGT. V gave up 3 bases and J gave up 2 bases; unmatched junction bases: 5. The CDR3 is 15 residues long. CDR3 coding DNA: TGTGCCAGCAGTGACTTCGCAGGGGGCAACTATGGCTACACCTTC. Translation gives CASSDFAGGNYGYTF.

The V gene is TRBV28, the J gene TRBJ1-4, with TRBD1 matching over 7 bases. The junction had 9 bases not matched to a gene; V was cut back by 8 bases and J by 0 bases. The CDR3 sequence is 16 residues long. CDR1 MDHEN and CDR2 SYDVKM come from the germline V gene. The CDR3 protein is CASEETGRTTNEKLFF. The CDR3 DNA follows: TGTGCCAGCGAGGAGACAGGGAGAACAACTAATGAAAAACTGTTTTTT.

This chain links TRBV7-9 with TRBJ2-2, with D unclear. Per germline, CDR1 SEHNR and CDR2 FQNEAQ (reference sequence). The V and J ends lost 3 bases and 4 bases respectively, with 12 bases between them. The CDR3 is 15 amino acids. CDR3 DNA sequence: TGTGCCAGCAGCTTCGGGCGGAGACCCACCGGGGAGCTGTTTTTT. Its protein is CASSFGRRPTGELFF.